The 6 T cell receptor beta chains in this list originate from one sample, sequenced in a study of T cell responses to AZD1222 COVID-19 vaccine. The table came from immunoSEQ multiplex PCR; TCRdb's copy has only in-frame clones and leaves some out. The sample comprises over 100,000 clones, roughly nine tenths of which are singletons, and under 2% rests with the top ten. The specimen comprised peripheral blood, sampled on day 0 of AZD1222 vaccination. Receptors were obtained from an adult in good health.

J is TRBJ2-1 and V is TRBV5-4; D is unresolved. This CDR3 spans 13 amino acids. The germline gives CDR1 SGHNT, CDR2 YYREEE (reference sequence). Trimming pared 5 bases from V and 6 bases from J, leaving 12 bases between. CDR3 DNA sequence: TGTGCCAGCAGGCTCCGAGAAGGCAATGAGCAGTTCTTC. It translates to CASRLREGNEQFF.

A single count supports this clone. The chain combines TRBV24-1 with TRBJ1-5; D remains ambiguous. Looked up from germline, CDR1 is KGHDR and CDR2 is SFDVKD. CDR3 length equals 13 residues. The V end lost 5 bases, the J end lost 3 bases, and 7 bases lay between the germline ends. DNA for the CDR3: TGTGCCACCAGTGGGGGAGCCAATCAGCCCCAGCATTTT. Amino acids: CATSGGANQPQHF.

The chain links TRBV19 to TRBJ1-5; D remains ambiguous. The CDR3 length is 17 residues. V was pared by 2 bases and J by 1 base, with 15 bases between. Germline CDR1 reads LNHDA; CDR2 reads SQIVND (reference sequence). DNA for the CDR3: TGTGCCAGTAGTATATTGGACTCCCGAGGGAGCAATCAGCCCCAGCATTTT. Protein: CASSILDSRGSNQPQHF.

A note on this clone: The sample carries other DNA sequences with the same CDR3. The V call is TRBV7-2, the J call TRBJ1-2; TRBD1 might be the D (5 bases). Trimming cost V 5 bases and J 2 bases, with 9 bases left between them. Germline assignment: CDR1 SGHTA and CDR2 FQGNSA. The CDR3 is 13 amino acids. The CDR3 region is CASSPDRNYGYTF. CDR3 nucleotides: TGTGCCAGCAGCCCTGACAGAAACTATGGCTACACCTTC.

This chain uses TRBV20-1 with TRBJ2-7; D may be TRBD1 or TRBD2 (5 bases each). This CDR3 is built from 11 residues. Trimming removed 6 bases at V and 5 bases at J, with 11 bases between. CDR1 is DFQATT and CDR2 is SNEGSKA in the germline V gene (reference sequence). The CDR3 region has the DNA TGCAGTGCCTCTATGGGGGACGAGCAGTACTTC. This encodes CSASMGDEQYF.

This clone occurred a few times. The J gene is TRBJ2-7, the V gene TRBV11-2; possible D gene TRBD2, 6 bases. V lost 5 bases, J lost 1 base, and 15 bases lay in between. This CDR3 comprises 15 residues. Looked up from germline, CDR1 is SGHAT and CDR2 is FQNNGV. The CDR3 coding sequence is TGTGCCAGCAGCACCGCCCTGGGGGGTTCCTACGAGCAGTACTTC. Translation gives CASSTALGGSYEQYF.